The clone carrying this TCR beta chain was observed once. The sample belongs to a study of shared T cell receptors in the human thymus. Here immunoSEQ multiplex PCR was the method, and the copy in TCRdb shows in-frame clones only, minus some. The profile shows over 350,000 clones, roughly 94% of them singletons. The CDR3 sequence is 15 residues long. The clonotype was recovered from a human donor. Sequenced: thymocytes. This chain uses TRBV1 with TRBJ2-7; the table gives TRBD1 as D, unverified against the DNA. TRBV1 is flagged as a pseudogene. CDR3 sequence reads: CTSSPGRDRPYEQYF. The CDR3 DNA follows: TGCACCAGCAGCCCGGGGCGGGACAGGCCCTACGAGCAGTACTTC.